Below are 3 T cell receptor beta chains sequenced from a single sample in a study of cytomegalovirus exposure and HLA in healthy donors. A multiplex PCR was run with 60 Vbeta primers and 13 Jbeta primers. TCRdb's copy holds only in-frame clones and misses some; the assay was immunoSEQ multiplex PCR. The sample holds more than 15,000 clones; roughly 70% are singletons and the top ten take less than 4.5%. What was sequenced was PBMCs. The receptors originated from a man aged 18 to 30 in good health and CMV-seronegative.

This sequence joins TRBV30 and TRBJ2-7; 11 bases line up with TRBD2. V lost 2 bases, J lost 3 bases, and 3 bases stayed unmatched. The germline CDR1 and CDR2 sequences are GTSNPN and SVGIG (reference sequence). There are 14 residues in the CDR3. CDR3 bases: TGTGCCTGGAGTTTTCTAGCGGGAGGCTACGAGCAGTACTTC. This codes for CAWSFLAGGYEQYF.

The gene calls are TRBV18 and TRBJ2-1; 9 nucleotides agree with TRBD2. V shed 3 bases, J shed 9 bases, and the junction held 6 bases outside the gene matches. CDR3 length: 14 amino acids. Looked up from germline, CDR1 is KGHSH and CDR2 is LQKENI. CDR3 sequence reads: CASSPTSGTTEQFF. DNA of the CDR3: TGTGCCAGCTCACCGACTAGCGGAACCACTGAGCAGTTCTTC.

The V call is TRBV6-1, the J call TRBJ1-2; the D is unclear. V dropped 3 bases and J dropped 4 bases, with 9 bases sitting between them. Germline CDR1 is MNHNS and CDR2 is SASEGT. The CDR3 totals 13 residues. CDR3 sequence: CASSEAESYGYTF. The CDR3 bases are TGTGCCAGCAGTGAGGCCGAAAGCTATGGCTACACCTTC.